This TCR beta chain derives from a study of shared clonotypes between healthy human individuals. A remark on this clone: Antigen: not known.

The trim removed 10 bases at V and 0 bases at J, leaving 11 bases unmatched. The CDR3 consists of 16 residues. Germline lookup yields CDR1 ENHRY and CDR2 SYGVKD. Measured with immunoSEQ multiplex PCR; TCRdb has only the in-frame clones, and not every one. The table lists approximately 2.4 million clones, almost 96% of them singletons. Study findings and constraints: Across subsets, estimated richness was generally greater for naive than for memory populations. The small donor group covered limited genetic and exposure diversity.

The TCR originated in a man between 18 and 35 years old in good health. Sequencing was carried out using naive CD4+ T cells sorted from blood. Subset: CD45RA+ positively selected. This chain joins TRBV10-3 and TRBJ2-2; 7 nucleotides line up with TRBD2. Here the CDR3 reads CATTTASGTNTGELFF. The CDR3 region has the DNA TGTGCCACCACCACCGCTAGCGGTACGAACACCGGGGAGCTGTTTTTT.